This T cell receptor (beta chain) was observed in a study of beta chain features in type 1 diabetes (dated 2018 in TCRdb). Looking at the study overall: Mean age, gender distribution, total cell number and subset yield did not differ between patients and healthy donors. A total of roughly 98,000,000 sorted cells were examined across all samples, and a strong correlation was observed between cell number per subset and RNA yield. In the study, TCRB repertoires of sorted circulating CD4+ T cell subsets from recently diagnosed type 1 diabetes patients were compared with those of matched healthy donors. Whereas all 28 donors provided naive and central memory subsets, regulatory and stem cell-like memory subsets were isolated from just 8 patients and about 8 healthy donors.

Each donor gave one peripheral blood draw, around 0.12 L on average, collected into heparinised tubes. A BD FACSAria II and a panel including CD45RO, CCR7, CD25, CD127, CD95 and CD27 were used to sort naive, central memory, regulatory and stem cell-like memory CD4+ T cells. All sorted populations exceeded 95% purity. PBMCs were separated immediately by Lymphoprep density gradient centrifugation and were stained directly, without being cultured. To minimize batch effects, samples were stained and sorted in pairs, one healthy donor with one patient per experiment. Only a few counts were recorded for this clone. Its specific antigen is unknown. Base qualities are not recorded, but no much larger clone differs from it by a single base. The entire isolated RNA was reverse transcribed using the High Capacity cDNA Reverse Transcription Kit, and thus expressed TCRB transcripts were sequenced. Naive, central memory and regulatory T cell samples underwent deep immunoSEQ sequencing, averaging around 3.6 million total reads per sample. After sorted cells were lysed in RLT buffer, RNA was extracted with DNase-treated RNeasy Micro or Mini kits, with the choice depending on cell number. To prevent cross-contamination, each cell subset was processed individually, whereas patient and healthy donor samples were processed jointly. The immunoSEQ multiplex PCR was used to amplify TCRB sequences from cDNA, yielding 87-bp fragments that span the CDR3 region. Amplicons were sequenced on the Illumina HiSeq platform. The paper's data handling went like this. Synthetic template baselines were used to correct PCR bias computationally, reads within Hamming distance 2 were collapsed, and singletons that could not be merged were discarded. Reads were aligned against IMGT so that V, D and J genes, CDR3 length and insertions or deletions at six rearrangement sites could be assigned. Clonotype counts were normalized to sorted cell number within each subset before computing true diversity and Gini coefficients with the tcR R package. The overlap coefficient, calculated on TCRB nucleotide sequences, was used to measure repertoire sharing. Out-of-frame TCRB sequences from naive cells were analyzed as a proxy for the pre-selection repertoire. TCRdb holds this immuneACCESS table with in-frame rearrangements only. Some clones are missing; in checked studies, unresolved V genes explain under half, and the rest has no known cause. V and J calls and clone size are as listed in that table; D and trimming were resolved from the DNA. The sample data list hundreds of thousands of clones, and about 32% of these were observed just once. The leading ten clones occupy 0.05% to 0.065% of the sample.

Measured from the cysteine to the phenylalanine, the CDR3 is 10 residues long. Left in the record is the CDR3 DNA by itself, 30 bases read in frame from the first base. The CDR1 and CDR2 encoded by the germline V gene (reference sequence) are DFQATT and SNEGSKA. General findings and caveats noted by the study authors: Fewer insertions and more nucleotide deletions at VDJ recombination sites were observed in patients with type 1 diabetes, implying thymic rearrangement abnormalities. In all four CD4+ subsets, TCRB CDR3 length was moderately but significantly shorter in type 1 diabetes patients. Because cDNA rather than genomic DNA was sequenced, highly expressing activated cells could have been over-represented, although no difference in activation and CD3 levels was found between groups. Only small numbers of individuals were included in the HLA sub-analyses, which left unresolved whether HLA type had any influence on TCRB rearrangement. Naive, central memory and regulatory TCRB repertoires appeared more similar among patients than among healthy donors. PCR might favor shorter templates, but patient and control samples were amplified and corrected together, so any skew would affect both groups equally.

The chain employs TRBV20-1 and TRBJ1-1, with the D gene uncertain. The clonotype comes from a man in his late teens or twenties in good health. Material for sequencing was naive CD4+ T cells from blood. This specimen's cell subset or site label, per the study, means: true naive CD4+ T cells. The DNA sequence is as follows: TGCAGCCTGCGGCACACTGAAGCTTTCTTT. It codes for CSLRHTEAFF.